The source of this TCR beta chain is a study of human T cells and chemical hapten exposure. About the research overall: Researchers reported sensitizing an approximately 2 cm by approximately 2 cm upper inner arm skin site with 2% DPC. Study-level results: While controls formed fewer of them, expanded TCRs formed significantly more large CDR3 similarity clusters.

Each CDR3 protein gets one entry after TCRdb re-called the RACE reads with MiXCR. The sample includes 60,000 to 70,000 distinct CDR3 sequences, about a tenth of them seen just once. Time point described: pre-sensitization, week 0. Treatment in this sample: therapeutic diphenylcyclopropenone sensitization with weekly scalp DPC. The donor pool consisted of alopecia patients aged 18 to 70 years, considered suitable for DPC. The CDR3 totals 14 residues. The germline V and J ends were trimmed by 1 base and 7 bases, with 13 bases remaining between them. From germline, CDR1 is SGHAT and CDR2 FQNNGV. Many counts were recorded for this clonotype. Antigen unknown.

This TCR was recovered from a woman aged 45-60 years with alopecia areata. Some clones in this sample may be carry-over from other donors' samples. The starting material was whole blood, obtained in connection with sensitization to the hapten diphenylcyclopropenone (DPC). The gene calls are TRBV11-2 and TRBJ1-1, with D maybe TRBD1 (5 bases). CDR3: CASSLGRGSSEAFF. CDR3 DNA: TGTGCCAGCAGCTTAGGGCGGGGCAGTAGTGAAGCTTTCTTT.